Listed here is a single TCR beta chain. Antigen: not known. The sample is drawn from a study of cytomegalovirus exposure and HLA in healthy donors. Looking at the study overall: Findings of an earlier analysis included under 140 million unique TCR beta sequences from some 190 million T cells.

Findings and caveats of the study: About 87% or about 30% of the time was how often most TCR beta V segments were productive, according to an earlier analysis.

Researchers ran the PCR with 60 Vbeta and 13 Jbeta primers. Profiling relied on immunoSEQ multiplex PCR, and the TCRdb table lists in-frame clones only, not all of them. The top ten hold around 1.4% of the sample, which has about 150,000 clones, about three quarters seen once. It was healthy bone marrow donors who served as donors. The origin of this receptor is a man aged 18-30 years in good health and CMV-seronegative. The sample comprised PBMCs.

Written as DNA, the CDR3 is TGTGCCAGTAGTATCGGGAGTGAAAAACTGTTTTTT. Translated: CASSIGSEKLFF. The chain links TRBV19 to TRBJ1-4; D remains unclear. Trimming cost V 3 bases and J 7 bases, with 6 bases left between them. Germline lookup yields CDR1 LNHDA and CDR2 SQIVND (reference sequence). The CDR3 is made up of 12 amino acids. Based on the CDR3 plus reference TRBV19 and TRBJ1-4, the full variable domain is DGGITQSPKYLFRKEGQNVTLSCEQNLNHDAMYWYRQDPGQGLRLIYYSQIVNDFQKGDIAEGYSVSREKKESFPLTVTSAQKNPTAFYLCASSIGSEKLFFGSGTQLSVL.